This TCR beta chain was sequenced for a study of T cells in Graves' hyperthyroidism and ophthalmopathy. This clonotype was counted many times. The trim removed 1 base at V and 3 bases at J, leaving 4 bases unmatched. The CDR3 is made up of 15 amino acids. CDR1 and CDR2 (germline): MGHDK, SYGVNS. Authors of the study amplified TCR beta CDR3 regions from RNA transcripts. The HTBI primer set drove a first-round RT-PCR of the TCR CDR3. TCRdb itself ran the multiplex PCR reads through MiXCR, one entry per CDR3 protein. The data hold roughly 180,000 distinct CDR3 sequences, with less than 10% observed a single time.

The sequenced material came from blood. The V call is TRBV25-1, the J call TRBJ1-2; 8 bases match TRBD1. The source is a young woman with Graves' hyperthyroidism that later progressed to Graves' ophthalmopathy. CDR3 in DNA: TGTGCCAGCAGTGAATTTGCAGGGGGCGACTATGGCTACACCTTC. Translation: CASSEFAGGDYGYTF.